This T cell receptor beta chain was profiled in a study of T-cell reconstitution after alpha-beta-depleted transplantation in children. Germline V gene lookup returns CDR1 SQVTM and CDR2 ANQGSEA. The CDR3 has 14 residues. Trimming removed 5 bases from V and 0 bases from J, with 10 bases in between. This clonotype has a count of ten or more. Unique molecular identifiers were built into the TCRbeta library. TCRdb analysed the PCR reads with MiXCR anew, one entry per CDR3 protein. The table has about 410,000 distinct CDR3 sequences, just over 20% seen once. Sequenced here: PBMCs from the stem cell graft donor, sampled from the stem cell graft. The chain joins TRBV29-1 to TRBJ1-4; D call uncertain. The receptor comes from a human donor who donated a stem cell graft to a child with acute myeloid leukemia. CDR3 sequence reads: CSVKGSTTNEKLFF. CDR3 nucleotide sequence: TGCAGCGTTAAAGGGTCAACAACTAATGAAAAACTGTTTTTT.